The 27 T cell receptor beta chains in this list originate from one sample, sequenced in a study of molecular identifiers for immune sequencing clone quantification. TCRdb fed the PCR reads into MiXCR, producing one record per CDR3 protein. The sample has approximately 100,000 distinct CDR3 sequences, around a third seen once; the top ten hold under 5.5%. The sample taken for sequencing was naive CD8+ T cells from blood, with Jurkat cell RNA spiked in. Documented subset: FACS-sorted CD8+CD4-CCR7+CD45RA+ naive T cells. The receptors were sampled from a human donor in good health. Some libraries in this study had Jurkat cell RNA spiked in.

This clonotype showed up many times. In DNA form, the CDR3 reads TGTGCCCTCGGGGACGGGGCCACTGAAGCTTTCTTT. The encoded protein is CALGDGATEAFF. The chain links TRBV10-3 to TRBJ1-1; D is possibly TRBD1 (5 bases). Germline CDR1 reads ENHRY; CDR2 reads SYGVKD. CDR3 size: 12 residues. Trimming removed 11 bases from V and 4 bases from J, with 14 bases in between.

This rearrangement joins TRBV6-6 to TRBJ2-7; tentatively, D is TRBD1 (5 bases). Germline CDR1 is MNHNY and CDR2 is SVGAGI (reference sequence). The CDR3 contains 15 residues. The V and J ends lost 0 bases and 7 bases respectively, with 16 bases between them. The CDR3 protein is CASSYSVSGPGEQYF. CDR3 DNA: TGTGCCAGCAGTTACTCAGTATCAGGGCCGGGTGAGCAGTACTTC.

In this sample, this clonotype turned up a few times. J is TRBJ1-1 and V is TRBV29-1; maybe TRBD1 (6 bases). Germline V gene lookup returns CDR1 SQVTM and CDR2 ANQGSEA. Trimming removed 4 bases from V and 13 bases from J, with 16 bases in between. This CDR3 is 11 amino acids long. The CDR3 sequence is CSVVFSGASFF. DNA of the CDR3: TGCAGCGTTGTTTTTTCAGGGGCTAGTTTCTTT.

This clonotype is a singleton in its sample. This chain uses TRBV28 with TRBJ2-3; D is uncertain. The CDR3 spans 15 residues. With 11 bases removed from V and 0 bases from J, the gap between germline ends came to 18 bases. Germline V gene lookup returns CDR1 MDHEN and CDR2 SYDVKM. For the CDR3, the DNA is TGTGCCCGCACCCCCCCCGGAAGGAGCACAGATACGCAGTATTTT. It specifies CARTPPGRSTDTQYF.

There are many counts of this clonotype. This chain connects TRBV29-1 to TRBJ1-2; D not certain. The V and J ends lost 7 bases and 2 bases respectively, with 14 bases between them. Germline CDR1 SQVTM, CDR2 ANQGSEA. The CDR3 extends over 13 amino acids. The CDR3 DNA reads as TGCAGCGCCGAACGTACAGACAACTATGGCTACACCTTC. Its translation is CSAERTDNYGYTF.

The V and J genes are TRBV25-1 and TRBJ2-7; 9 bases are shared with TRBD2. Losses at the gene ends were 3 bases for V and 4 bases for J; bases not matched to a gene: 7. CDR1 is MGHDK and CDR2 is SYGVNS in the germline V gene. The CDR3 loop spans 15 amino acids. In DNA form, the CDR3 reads TGTGCCAGCAGTGATCTAGGCGGGGGGGCGTACGAGCAGTACTTC. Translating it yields CASSDLGGGAYEQYF.

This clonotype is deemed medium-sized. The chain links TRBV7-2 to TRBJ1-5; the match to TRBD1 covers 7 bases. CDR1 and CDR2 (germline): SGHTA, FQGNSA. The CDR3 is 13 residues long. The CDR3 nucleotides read TGTGCAAGGGGACAGCCATACAATCAGCCCCAGCATTTT. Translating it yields CARGQPYNQPQHF.

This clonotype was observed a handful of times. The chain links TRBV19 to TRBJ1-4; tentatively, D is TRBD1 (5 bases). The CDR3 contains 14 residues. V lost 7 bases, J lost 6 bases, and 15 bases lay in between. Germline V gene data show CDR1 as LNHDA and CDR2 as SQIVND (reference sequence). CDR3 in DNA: TGTGCCAGTACCGTGGGCAGGGCCTATGAAAAACTGTTTTTT. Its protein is CASTVGRAYEKLFF.

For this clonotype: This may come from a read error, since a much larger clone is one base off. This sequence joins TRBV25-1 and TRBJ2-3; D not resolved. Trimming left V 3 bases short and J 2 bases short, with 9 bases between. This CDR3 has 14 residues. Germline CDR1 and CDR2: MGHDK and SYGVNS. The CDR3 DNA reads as TGTGCCAGCAGTGATGGGGTCCTCACAGATACGCAGTATTTT. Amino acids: CASSDGVLTDTQYF.

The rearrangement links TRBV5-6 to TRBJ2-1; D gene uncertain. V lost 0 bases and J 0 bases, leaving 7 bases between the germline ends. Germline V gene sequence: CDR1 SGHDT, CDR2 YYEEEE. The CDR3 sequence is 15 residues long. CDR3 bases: TGTGCCAGCAGCTTGGCCCCAGGCTCCTACAATGAGCAGTTCTTC. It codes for CASSLAPGSYNEQFF.

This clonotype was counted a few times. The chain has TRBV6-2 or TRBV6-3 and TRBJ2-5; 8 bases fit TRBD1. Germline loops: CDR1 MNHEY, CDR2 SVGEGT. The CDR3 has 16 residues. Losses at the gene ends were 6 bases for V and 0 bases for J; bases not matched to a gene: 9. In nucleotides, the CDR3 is TGTGCCAGCAGACCCGACAGGGGATTGAACCAAGAGACCCAGTACTTC. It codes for CASRPDRGLNQETQYF.

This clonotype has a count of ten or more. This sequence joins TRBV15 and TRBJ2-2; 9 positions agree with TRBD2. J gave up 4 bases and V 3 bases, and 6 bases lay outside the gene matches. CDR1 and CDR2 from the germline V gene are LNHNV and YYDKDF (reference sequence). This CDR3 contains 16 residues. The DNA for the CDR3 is TGTGCCACCAGCAGTAGCGGGAGATGGGGCACCGGGGAGCTGTTTTTT. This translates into CATSSSGRWGTGELFF. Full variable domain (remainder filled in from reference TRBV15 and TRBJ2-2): DAMVIQNPRYQVTQFGKPVTLSCSQTLNHNVMYWYQQKSSQAPKLLFHYYDKDFNNEADTPDNFQSRRPNTSFCFLDIRSPGLGDTAMYLCATSSSGRWGTGELFFGEGSRLTVL.

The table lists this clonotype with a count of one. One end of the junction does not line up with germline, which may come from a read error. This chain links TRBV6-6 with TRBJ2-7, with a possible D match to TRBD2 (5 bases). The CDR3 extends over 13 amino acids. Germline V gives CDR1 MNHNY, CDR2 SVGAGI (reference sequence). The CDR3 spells CSSTRGGYYEQYF. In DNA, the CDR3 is TGTTCCAGCACTCGAGGCGGGTACTACGAGCAGTACTTC.

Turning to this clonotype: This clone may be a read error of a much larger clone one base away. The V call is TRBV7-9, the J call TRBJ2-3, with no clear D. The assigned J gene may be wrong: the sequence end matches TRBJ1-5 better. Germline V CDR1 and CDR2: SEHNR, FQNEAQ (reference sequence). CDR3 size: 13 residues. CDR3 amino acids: CASSLPGSDTQHF. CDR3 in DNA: TGTGCCAGCAGCTTACCCGGCTCAGATACGCAGCATTTT.

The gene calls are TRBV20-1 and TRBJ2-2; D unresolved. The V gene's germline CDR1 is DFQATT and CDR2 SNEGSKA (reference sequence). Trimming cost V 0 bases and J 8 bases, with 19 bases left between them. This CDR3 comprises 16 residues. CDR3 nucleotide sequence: TGCAGTGCTAGAGATTACCCGCATGCGGCAACTGGGGAGCTGTTTTTT. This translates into CSARDYPHAATGELFF.

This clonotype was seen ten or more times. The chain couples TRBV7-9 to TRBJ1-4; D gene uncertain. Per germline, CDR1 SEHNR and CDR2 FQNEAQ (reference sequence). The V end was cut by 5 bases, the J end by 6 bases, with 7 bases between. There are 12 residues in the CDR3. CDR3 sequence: CASSPLHEKLFF. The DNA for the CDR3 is TGTGCCAGCAGCCCCCTGCATGAAAAACTGTTTTTT.

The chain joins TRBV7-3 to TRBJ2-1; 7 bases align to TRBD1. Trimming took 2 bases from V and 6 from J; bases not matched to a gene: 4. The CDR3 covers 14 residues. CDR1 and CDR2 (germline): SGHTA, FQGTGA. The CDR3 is CASSLGNRGNEQFF. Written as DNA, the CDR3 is TGTGCCAGCAGCTTAGGGAACAGGGGCAATGAGCAGTTCTTC.

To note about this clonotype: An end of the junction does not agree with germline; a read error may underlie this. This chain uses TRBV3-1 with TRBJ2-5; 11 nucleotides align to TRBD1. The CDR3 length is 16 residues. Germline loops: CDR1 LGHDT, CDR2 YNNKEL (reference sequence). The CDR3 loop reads CANSQDGTGGQETQYF. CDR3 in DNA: TGTGCCAACAGCCAAGATGGGACAGGGGGGCAAGAGACCCAGTACTTC.

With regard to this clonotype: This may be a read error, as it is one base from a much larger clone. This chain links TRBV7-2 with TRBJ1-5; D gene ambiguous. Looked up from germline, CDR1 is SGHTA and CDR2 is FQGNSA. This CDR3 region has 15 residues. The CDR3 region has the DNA TGTGTCAGCAGCCCCGGTACGGGCCGGGATCAGCCCCAGCATTTT. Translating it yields CVSSPGTGRDQPQHF. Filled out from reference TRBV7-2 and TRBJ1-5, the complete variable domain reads GAGVSQSPSNKVTEKGKDVELRCDPISGHTALYWYRQSLGQGLEFLIYFQGNSAPDKSGLPSDRFSAERTGGSVSTLTIQRTQQEDSAVYLCVSSPGTGRDQPQHFGDGTRLSIL.

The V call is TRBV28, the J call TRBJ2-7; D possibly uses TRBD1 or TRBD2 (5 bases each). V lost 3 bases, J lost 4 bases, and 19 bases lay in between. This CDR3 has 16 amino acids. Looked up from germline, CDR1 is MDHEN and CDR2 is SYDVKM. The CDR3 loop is CASSFSGRNPGYEQYF. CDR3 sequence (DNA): TGTGCCAGCAGTTTTTCGGGACGGAACCCCGGGTACGAGCAGTACTTC.

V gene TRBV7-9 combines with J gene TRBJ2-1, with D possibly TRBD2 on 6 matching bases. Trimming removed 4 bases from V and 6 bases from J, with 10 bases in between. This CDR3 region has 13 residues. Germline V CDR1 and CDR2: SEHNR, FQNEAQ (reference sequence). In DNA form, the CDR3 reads TGTGCCAGCAGCTCGCCGACTAGCAATGAGCAGTTCTTC. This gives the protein CASSSPTSNEQFF.

The CDR3 protein is CASSFQGTYEQYF. CDR3 coding DNA: TGTGCCAGCAGTTTTCAAGGGACCTACGAGCAGTACTTC. The chain combines TRBV28 with TRBJ2-7; no reliable D call. Germline V gene sequence: CDR1 MDHEN, CDR2 SYDVKM. The CDR3 is 13 residues long. Between the trimmed V and J ends, which lost 3 bases and 2 bases, there was a span of 8 bases.

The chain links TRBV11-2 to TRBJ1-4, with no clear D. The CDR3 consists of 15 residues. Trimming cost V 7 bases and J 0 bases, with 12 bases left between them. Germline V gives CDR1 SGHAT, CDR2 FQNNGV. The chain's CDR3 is CASNSEAATNEKLFF. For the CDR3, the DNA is TGTGCCAGCAACTCAGAGGCTGCAACTAATGAAAAACTGTTTTTT.

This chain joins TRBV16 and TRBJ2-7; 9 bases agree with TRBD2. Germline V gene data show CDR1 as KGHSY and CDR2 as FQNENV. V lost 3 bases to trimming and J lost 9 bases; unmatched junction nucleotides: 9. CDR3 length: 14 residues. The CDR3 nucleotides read TGTGCCAGCAGCCAGGGACTAGCACCCGCCGGGCAGTACTTC. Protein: CASSQGLAPAGQYF. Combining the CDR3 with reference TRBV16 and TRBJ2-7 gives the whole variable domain GEEVAQTPKHLVRGEGQKAKLYCAPIKGHSYVFWYQQVLKNEFKFLISFQNENVFDETGMPKERFSAKCLPNSPCSLEIQATKLEDSAVYFCASSQGLAPAGQYFGPGTRLTVT.

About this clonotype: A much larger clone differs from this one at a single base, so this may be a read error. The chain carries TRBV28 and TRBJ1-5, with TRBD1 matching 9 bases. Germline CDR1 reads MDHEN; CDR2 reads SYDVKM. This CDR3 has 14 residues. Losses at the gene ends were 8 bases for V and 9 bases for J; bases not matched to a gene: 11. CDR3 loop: CASWPAGTGWPQHF. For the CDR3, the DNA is TGTGCCAGCTGGCCCGCCGGGACAGGGTGGCCCCAGCATTTT.

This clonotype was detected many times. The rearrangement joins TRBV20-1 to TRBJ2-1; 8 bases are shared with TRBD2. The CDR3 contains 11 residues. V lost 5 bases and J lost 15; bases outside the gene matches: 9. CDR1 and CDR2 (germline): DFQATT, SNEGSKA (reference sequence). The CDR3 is CSASSGLPWFF. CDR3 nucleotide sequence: TGCAGTGCTTCTAGCGGGTTGCCCTGGTTCTTC.

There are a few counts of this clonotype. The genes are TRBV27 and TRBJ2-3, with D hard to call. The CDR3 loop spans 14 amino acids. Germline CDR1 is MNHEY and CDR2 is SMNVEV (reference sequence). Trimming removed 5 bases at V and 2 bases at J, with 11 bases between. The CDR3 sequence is CASSRVDSTDTQYF. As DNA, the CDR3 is TGTGCCAGCAGTAGGGTTGACTCCACAGATACGCAGTATTTT.